Presented here are 30 T cell receptor beta chains from one specimen sequenced in a study of blood T cell repertoires in COVID-19. Assay used: immunoSEQ multiplex PCR; TCRdb lists only in-frame clones, some missing. Of over 70,000 clones detected, more than 85% appear once; the ten largest clones hold roughly 2.3%. The source material was peripheral blood. The origin of the receptors is a human donor with active COVID-19. The donor label of this sample is uncertain.

The CDR3 protein is CASSRPGGPTDTQYF. CDR3 coding DNA: TGTGCCAGCAGCCGCCCGGGGGGCCCCACAGATACGCAGTATTTT. The chain has TRBV7-6 and TRBJ2-3, with a weak D call TRBD2 (7 bases). Germline V CDR1 and CDR2: SGHVS, FNYEAQ. This CDR3 has 15 amino acids. The ends were cut back, 5 bases at V and 2 bases at J, with 14 bases in the middle.

The DNA for the CDR3 is TGTGCCATCAGTGACGGAGGGTTGAACTATGGCTACACCTTC. Protein product: CAISDGGLNYGYTF. J is TRBJ1-2 and V is TRBV10-3; D ambiguous. V lost 3 bases and J 2 bases, leaving 10 bases between the germline ends. The CDR3 has 14 amino acids. CDR1 and CDR2 (germline): ENHRY, SYGVKD.

The V gene is TRBV7-3, the J gene TRBJ1-1; a possible D gene is TRBD1 (5 bases). The germline V gene has CDR1 SGHTA and CDR2 FQGTGA. The CDR3 has 13 residues. The V gene lost 5 bases and the J gene lost 4 bases, with 11 bases spanning the gap. The DNA for the CDR3 is TGTGCCAGCAGCCTCCATGGGGCCACTGAAGCTTTCTTT. Translated: CASSLHGATEAFF.

V usage is TRBV9 and J usage is TRBJ2-3; 12 bases align to TRBD2. Looked up from germline, CDR1 is SGDLS and CDR2 is YYNGEE. This CDR3 comprises 16 residues. Trimming removed 3 bases from V and 3 bases from J; junction bases left unmatched: 5. CDR3 in amino acids: CASSGLGLAGTDTQYF. In nucleotides, the CDR3 is TGTGCCAGCAGCGGACTAGGACTAGCGGGGACAGATACGCAGTATTTT.

The chain's CDR3 is CASRPTGNNQPQHF. CDR3 coding DNA: TGTGCCAGCAGACCGACAGGGAACAATCAGCCCCAGCATTTT. The chain employs TRBV27 and TRBJ1-5, with 7 nucleotides matching TRBD1. The trim removed 6 bases at V and 3 bases at J, leaving 5 bases unmatched. CDR3 length: 14 amino acids. Germline V gene data show CDR1 as MNHEY and CDR2 as SMNVEV (reference sequence).

The DNA of the CDR3 is TGTGCCAGTAGTATAATGAGGAGACAGCATTTTTCTGGGGCCAACGTCCTGACTTTC. Its protein is CASSIMRRQHFSGANVLTF. This chain uses TRBV19 with TRBJ2-6, with D possibly matching TRBD1 (5 bases). Germline CDR1 LNHDA, CDR2 SQIVND (reference sequence). The CDR3 consists of 19 residues. V dropped 2 bases and J dropped 1 base, with 18 bases sitting between them.

This clone was observed a single time. The gene calls are TRBV6-1 and TRBJ2-5, with TRBD2 matching 11 bases. Germline V gene sequence: CDR1 MNHNS, CDR2 SASEGT. The CDR3 totals 16 residues. V dropped 2 bases and J dropped 4; count of bases not matched to a gene: 6. CDR3 loop: CASSEHSGGEPETQYF. Written as DNA, the CDR3 is TGTGCCAGCAGTGAACATAGCGGGGGGGAACCAGAGACCCAGTACTTC.

The rearrangement uses TRBV13 and TRBJ2-5; D possibly corresponds to TRBD1 (6 bases). The CDR3 is 15 residues long. Trimming removed 2 bases at V and 5 bases at J, with 15 bases between. CDR1 PRHDT and CDR2 FYEKMQ come from the germline V gene (reference sequence). In DNA form, the CDR3 reads TGTGCCAGCAGCTTAAGTGGACAGCCGGTTGAGACCCAGTACTTC. It codes for CASSLSGQPVETQYF.

This clone was detected a few times. The chain is built from TRBV6-2 or TRBV6-3 and TRBJ1-5, with 8 positions matching TRBD1. The CDR3 runs 17 residues. Trimming took 6 bases from V and 0 from J; bases not matched to a gene: 10. Per the germline V gene, CDR1 is MNHEY and CDR2 is SVGEGT. CDR3 coding DNA: TGTGCCAGCAGCCACGGGACAGGACCCTATAGCAATCAGCCCCAGCATTTT. Protein sequence: CASSHGTGPYSNQPQHF.

V gene TRBV7-2 combines with J gene TRBJ1-4; 10 nucleotides match TRBD1. The CDR3 has 15 residues. Germline CDR1 and CDR2: SGHTA and FQGNSA. Losses at the gene ends were 5 bases for V and 4 bases for J; bases not matched to a gene: 4. This chain's CDR3 is CASSRGTGVNEKLFF. The CDR3 coding sequence is TGTGCCAGCAGCCGGGGGACAGGGGTTAATGAAAAACTGTTTTTT.

V gene TRBV19 combines with J gene TRBJ2-5, with 7 bases fitting TRBD2. Germline trimming cut 2 bases from V and 2 bases from J; bases unmatched to any gene: 8. The CDR3 contains 16 residues. CDR1 is LNHDA, CDR2 SQIVND, per germline (reference sequence). As DNA, the CDR3 is TGTGCCAGTAGTATAAGGGCTAGCGGATATCAAGAGACCCAGTACTTC. This gives the protein CASSIRASGYQETQYF.

The CDR3 here is CASKRTGTSGYNEQFF. The CDR3 region has the DNA TGTGCCAGCAAAAGAACGGGGACTAGCGGTTACAATGAGCAGTTCTTC. The rearrangement uses TRBV5-4 and TRBJ2-1, with 11 bases matching TRBD2. The J segment lost 4 bases and the V segment lost 6 bases, leaving 9 bases of the junction unmatched. Germline CDR1 reads SGHNT; CDR2 reads YYREEE (reference sequence). CDR3 size: 16 residues.

CDR3 loop: CAISENPGLAGGTYEQYF. Written as DNA, the CDR3 is TGTGCCATCAGTGAGAACCCTGGGCTAGCGGGGGGCACCTACGAGCAGTACTTC. The chain carries TRBV10-3 and TRBJ2-7; 11 bases are shared with TRBD2. CDR1 and CDR2 (germline): ENHRY, SYGVKD. With 2 bases clipped from V and 2 bases from J, the junction kept 11 bases outside the gene matches. The CDR3 spans 18 residues.

This clone was seen only once. The chain joins TRBV19 to TRBJ1-6; TRBD1 is a possible D gene (6 bases). V lost 5 bases to trimming and J lost 5 bases, with 22 bases between them. Germline CDR1 and CDR2: LNHDA and SQIVND (reference sequence). This CDR3 has 18 amino acids. CDR3 amino acids: CASSLRYRASPDNSPLHF. CDR3 in DNA: TGTGCCAGTAGTCTGAGATACAGGGCTTCGCCAGATAATTCACCCCTCCACTTT.

The rearrangement links TRBV4-2 to TRBJ2-7; tentative D call: TRBD1 (6 bases). Trimming removed 1 base from V and 1 base from J, with 11 bases in between. CDR3 length: 15 residues. Per the germline V gene, CDR1 is LGHNA and CDR2 is YNFKEQ. The CDR3 loop is CASSQGQEDSYEQYF. For the CDR3, the DNA is TGTGCCAGCAGCCAAGGACAGGAGGATTCCTACGAGCAGTACTTC.

CDR3 region: CASSSGGTHYNEQFF. DNA for the CDR3: TGCGCCAGCAGCTCAGGCGGGACTCACTACAATGAGCAGTTCTTC. V is TRBV4-3 and J is TRBJ2-1; weak D call: TRBD2 (6 bases). This CDR3 has 15 residues. V was trimmed by 5 bases and J by 3 bases, leaving 14 bases between them. The germline V gene has CDR1 LGHNA and CDR2 YSLEER.

The chain links TRBV9 to TRBJ2-5; 8 bases align to TRBD2. Trimming took 0 bases from V and 5 from J; bases not matched to a gene: 12. Germline V CDR1 and CDR2: SGDLS, YYNGEE. There are 17 residues in the CDR3. CDR3 DNA: TGTGCCAGCAGCGTAGACCGGGGGCACCGGGGGGGCGAGACCCAGTACTTC. It codes for CASSVDRGHRGGETQYF.

The gene calls are TRBV19 and TRBJ1-4; TRBD1 matches 9 bases. V was clipped by 7 bases and J by 0 bases; unmatched bases: 15. CDR3 size: 19 residues. Germline V lookup: CDR1 LNHDA, CDR2 SQIVND (reference sequence). The CDR3 DNA sequence: TGTGCCAGTACTTCTATCCGGACAGGGGACAATGCAACTAATGAAAAACTGTTTTTT. Residues: CASTSIRTGDNATNEKLFF.

This chain joins TRBV5-1 and TRBJ2-1; 10 nucleotides agree with TRBD2. CDR3 length: 15 amino acids. Unmatched junction bases numbered 6, after V lost 2 bases and J lost 7 bases. Germline V lookup: CDR1 SGHRS, CDR2 YFSETQ. The CDR3 here is CASSFGSGGKNEQFF. CDR3 coding DNA: TGCGCCAGCAGCTTCGGTAGCGGGGGGAAGAATGAGCAGTTCTTC.

The gene calls are TRBV2 and TRBJ1-1, with D possibly TRBD1 on 6 matching bases. The CDR3 covers 14 residues. Germline assignment: CDR1 SNHLY and CDR2 FYNNEI. Deletions cut 7 bases from V and 7 bases from J, with 19 bases between. CDR3 coding DNA: TGTGCCAGCAAAGCCCCAAGGGGGGGAAATGAAGCTTTCTTT. This gives the protein CASKAPRGGNEAFF.

This sequence joins TRBV15 and TRBJ2-1; 11 nucleotides agree with TRBD2. Germline-derived CDR1 and CDR2 are LNHNV and YYDKDF (reference sequence). The CDR3 spans 20 residues. V trimming: 0 bases; J trimming: 1 base; junction bases outside the gene matches: 11. The CDR3: CATSRELLAGAPASYNEQFF. CDR3 bases: TGTGCCACCAGCAGAGAATTACTAGCGGGGGCCCCGGCTTCCTACAATGAGCAGTTCTTC. The whole variable domain, remainder taken from reference TRBV15 and TRBJ2-1, is DAMVIQNPRYQVTQFGKPVTLSCSQTLNHNVMYWYQQKSSQAPKLLFHYYDKDFNNEADTPDNFQSRRPNTSFCFLDIRSPGLGDTAMYLCATSRELLAGAPASYNEQFFGPGTRLTVL.

The V gene is TRBV4-2, the J gene TRBJ1-1, with a possible D match to TRBD1 (5 bases). The CDR3 runs 16 residues. CDR1 and CDR2 (germline): LGHNA, YNFKEQ. The V gene lost 4 bases and the J gene lost 3 bases, with 18 bases spanning the gap. The CDR3 coding sequence is TGTGCCAGCAGCCTGGGGGGGACGGGGTTAGACACTGAAGCTTTCTTT. Its protein is CASSLGGTGLDTEAFF.

The chain recombines TRBV10-3 with TRBJ2-3; 9 bases are a match to TRBD1. Germline CDR1 and CDR2: ENHRY and SYGVKD. J lost 6 bases, V lost 6 bases, and 7 bases had no gene match. The CDR3 has 14 residues. The CDR3 region is CAISGQGQLDTQYF. In DNA form, the CDR3 reads TGTGCCATCAGCGGACAGGGGCAGTTGGATACGCAGTATTTT.

V and J are TRBV2 and TRBJ1-4, with TRBD1 matching 7 bases. The CDR3 spans 15 residues. The V gene end was trimmed by 7 bases and the J gene end by 4 bases; junction bases not matched to a gene: 9. The germline gives CDR1 SNHLY, CDR2 FYNNEI. The CDR3 coding sequence is TGTGCCAGCAACGAGGGGGCTGGGATTAATGAAAAACTGTTTTTT. Amino acid sequence: CASNEGAGINEKLFF.

This chain uses TRBV5-1 with TRBJ2-7, with 7 nucleotides matching TRBD2. Germline trimming cut 3 bases from V and 3 bases from J; bases unmatched to any gene: 3. This CDR3 spans 13 amino acids. Germline CDR1 and CDR2: SGHRS and YFSETQ. Here the CDR3 reads CASSSRTSYEQYF. The CDR3 coding sequence is TGCGCCAGCAGCTCCAGGACTAGCTACGAGCAGTACTTC.

A remark on this clone: A junction boundary mismatches the germline segment, possibly from a read error. The V and J genes are TRBV4-1 and TRBJ2-7, with TRBD2 matching 8 bases. The CDR3 is made up of 19 amino acids. Germline lookup yields CDR1 MGHRA and CDR2 YSYEKL. The CDR3 loop is CPSSQDIWGAPGGVHEQYF. The CDR3 nucleotides are TGCCCCAGCAGCCAAGATATCTGGGGGGCGCCGGGGGGGGTACACGAGCAGTACTTC.

The rearrangement links TRBV2 to TRBJ2-1; 9 positions agree with TRBD1. The V gene end was trimmed by 8 bases and the J gene end by 6 bases; junction bases not matched to a gene: 8. This CDR3 spans 14 amino acids. Germline CDR1 SNHLY, CDR2 FYNNEI. Written as DNA, the CDR3 is TGTGCCAGCCTTCCCGGGACAGGGAGCAATGAGCAGTTCTTC. It is translated as CASLPGTGSNEQFF.

CDR3 bases: TGCGCCAGCAGTGAGTCGGCTGGCGAGCAGTTCTTC. It codes for CASSESAGEQFF. J is TRBJ2-1 and V is TRBV10-1, with no clear D. Trimming took off 0 bases at V and 10 bases at J, with 7 bases between the two ends. The CDR3 is 12 amino acids. The germline gives CDR1 WNHNN, CDR2 SYGVQD (reference sequence).

CDR3 protein: CASSSRLAGGPFETQYF. The CDR3 nucleotides are TGTGCCAGCAGCTCTCGACTAGCGGGGGGGCCATTTGAGACCCAGTACTTC. The chain links TRBV5-4 to TRBJ2-5; 14 bases are a match to TRBD2. The CDR3 extends over 17 amino acids. Losses at the gene ends were 3 bases for V and 5 bases for J; bases not matched to a gene: 9. Germline V gives CDR1 SGHNT, CDR2 YYREEE (reference sequence).

The rearrangement joins TRBV6-5 to TRBJ1-4; TRBD1 matches at 7 bases. CDR3 length equals 15 residues. V gave up 6 bases and J gave up 7 bases; unmatched junction bases: 11. Germline V gene sequence: CDR1 MNHEY, CDR2 SVGAGI. CDR3 bases: TGTGCCAGCAGCTCCATTTCCGGGACAGTTGAAAAACTGTTTTTT. Encoded protein: CASSSISGTVEKLFF.